A single sample is the source of the 32 T cell receptor beta chains below, sequenced in a study of blood T cell repertoires in COVID-19. Profiled with immunoSEQ multiplex PCR; TCRdb holds only in-frame clones, not every one. The repertoire holds approximately 65,000 clones, roughly 86% seen once, with 4.1% in the top ten. Sequencing was carried out using peripheral blood. All receptors come from a man in his fifties with acute or convalescent COVID-19.

The chain links TRBV4-1 to TRBJ2-3; 7 bases agree with TRBD1. The CDR3 is made up of 13 amino acids. Germline V gives CDR1 MGHRA, CDR2 YSYEKL. J was trimmed by 5 bases and V by 4 bases; bases with no gene match: 3. The CDR3: CASSLGGLDTQYF. Here the CDR3 DNA reads TGCGCCAGCAGCCTAGGGGGCCTAGATACGCAGTATTTT.

The V and J genes are TRBV9 and TRBJ2-3; possibly TRBD2 for D (7 bases). Germline V gene lookup returns CDR1 SGDLS and CDR2 YYNGEE. The CDR3 totals 16 residues. Deletions cut 0 bases from V and 7 bases from J, with 18 bases between. CDR3 nucleotides: TGTGCCAGCAGCGTAGGGGGGCGGGAGCAACCGTATACGCAGTATTTT. Encoded protein: CASSVGGREQPYTQYF.

The chain joins TRBV5-1 to TRBJ1-2; perhaps TRBD1 as D (5 bases). This CDR3 comprises 13 residues. CDR1 is SGHRS, CDR2 YFSETQ, per germline. V was clipped by 0 bases and J by 5 bases, with 8 bases between them. CDR3 in amino acids: CASSLGGEYGYTF. CDR3 DNA sequence: TGCGCCAGCAGCTTGGGGGGCGAGTATGGCTACACCTTC.

The genes are TRBV4-1 and TRBJ1-3; D uncertain. CDR1 and CDR2 from the germline V gene are MGHRA and YSYEKL. This CDR3 contains 13 residues. V lost 4 bases, J lost 8 bases, and 12 bases lay in between. The CDR3 DNA reads TGCGCCAGCAGCCTTACAGAGACCCACACCATATATTTT. This encodes CASSLTETHTIYF.

The chain combines TRBV11-2 with TRBJ2-3, with D perhaps matching TRBD2 (7 bases). Germline V gene sequence: CDR1 SGHAT, CDR2 FQNNGV. This CDR3 has 15 amino acids. Deletions cut 1 base from V and 5 bases from J, with 13 bases between. The CDR3 region has the DNA TGTGCCAGCAGCTTAGGTCGGGGGGCCCAAGATACGCAGTATTTT. This sequence encodes CASSLGRGAQDTQYF.

J is TRBJ2-5 and V is TRBV21-1; the DNA was not used to check the table's D call, TRBD1. TRBV21-1 is recorded as a pseudogene. The CDR3 length is 17 residues. The DNA for the CDR3 is TGTGCCAGCAGCAAACCGCCCCCCCAGGGGTCACAAGAGACCCAGTACTTC. Amino acids: CASSKPPPQGSQETQYF.

The table lists this clone with a count of one. A read error may produce the germline difference seen at one junction end. The rearrangement joins TRBV9 to TRBJ2-1, with 14 bases that match TRBD2. Looked up from germline, CDR1 is SGDLS and CDR2 is YYNGEE. The CDR3 extends over 13 amino acids. The CDR3 coding sequence is TGTGCCAGCAGCGCTACGACTAGCGGGAGGGGGATCTTC. It yields the protein CASSATTSGRGIF.

The genes are TRBV7-9 and TRBJ1-5; no clear D. This CDR3 has 12 residues. V lost 1 base to trimming and J lost 11 bases, with 9 bases between them. CDR1 is SEHNR, CDR2 FQNEAQ, per germline (reference sequence). The CDR3 loop reads CASSLDREAQHF. DNA for the CDR3: TGTGCCAGCAGCTTAGATCGGGAGGCCCAGCATTTT. The entire variable domain, with the rest obtained from reference TRBV7-9 and TRBJ1-5, is as follows: DTGVSQNPRHKITKRGQNVTFRCDPISEHNRLYWYRQTLGQGPEFLTYFQNEAQLEKSRLLSDRFSAERPKGSFSTLEIQRTEQGDSAMYLCASSLDREAQHFGDGTRLSIL.

The V gene is TRBV11-3, the J gene TRBJ2-1, with TRBD2 as a possible D gene (5 bases). Germline V lookup: CDR1 SGHNT, CDR2 YENEEA. This CDR3 spans 15 amino acids. The V end lost 8 bases, the J end lost 3 bases, and 17 bases lay between the germline ends. The CDR3 reads CASANPAEVYNEQFF. The CDR3, as DNA: TGTGCCAGCGCCAATCCCGCGGAGGTCTACAATGAGCAGTTCTTC.

In this sample, this clone turned up a few times. The chain has TRBV5-1 and TRBJ2-7; TRBD2 matches at 7 bases. V trimming: 7 bases; J trimming: 2 bases; junction bases outside the gene matches: 6. The CDR3 is 13 amino acids. The germline gives CDR1 SGHRS, CDR2 YFSETQ. CDR3 region: CASREEGPYEQYF. The CDR3 coding sequence is TGCGCCAGCCGGGAGGAGGGCCCCTACGAGCAGTACTTC.

This clone showed up just a few times. J is TRBJ1-2 and V is TRBV21-1; the table assigns TRBD1, which was not confirmed against the DNA. TRBV21-1 is a pseudogene. This CDR3 has 14 amino acids. In DNA form, the CDR3 reads TGTGCCAGCAGCAAAGGGACAGGGGGCTATGGCTACACCTTC. It specifies CASSKGTGGYGYTF.

This chain connects TRBV3-1 (or the pseudogene TRBV3-2) to TRBJ2-7; TRBD1 matches at 7 bases. This CDR3 is 15 amino acids long. CDR1 is LGHDT and CDR2 is YNNKEL in the germline V gene (reference sequence). The trim removed 1 base at V and 5 bases at J, leaving 8 bases unmatched. The CDR3 DNA reads TGTGCCAGCAGCCAAGGTACAGGGGTATTCGACGAGCAGTACTTC. This translates into CASSQGTGVFDEQYF.

The chain carries TRBV7-6 and TRBJ1-4; 9 bases fit TRBD1. Germline values: CDR1 SGHVS, CDR2 FNYEAQ. J lost 8 bases, V lost 5 bases, and 9 bases had no gene match. This CDR3 region has 15 residues. In DNA form, the CDR3 reads TGTGCCAGCAGCGTTAACCCGGGACAGGGAGAAAAACTGTTTTTT. Encoded protein: CASSVNPGQGEKLFF. The entire variable domain, with the rest obtained from reference TRBV7-6 and TRBJ1-4, is as follows: GAGVSQSPRYKVTKRGQDVALRCDPISGHVSLYWYRQALGQGPEFLTYFNYEAQQDKSGLPNDRFSAERPEGSISTLTIQRTEQRDSAMYRCASSVNPGQGEKLFFGSGTQLSVL.

J is TRBJ2-3 and V is TRBV12-3 or TRBV12-4; D uncertain. V shed 6 bases and J shed 6 bases, with 10 bases lying between them. The length of the CDR3 is 12 residues. The CDR3, as DNA: TGTGCCAGCAGCCTCGGGTTTGATACGCAGTATTTT. This encodes CASSLGFDTQYF.

This clone came up a few times. This sequence joins TRBV12-5 and TRBJ2-7; D call uncertain. Trimming shortened V by 0 bases and J by 0 bases, and 24 bases separated the two germline ends. This CDR3 has 20 residues. In germline, CDR1 is LGHNT, CDR2 FRNRAP. The DNA for the CDR3 is TGTGCTAGTGGTTTGGTACCCACAGTCTCAGTAAGAAGATTCTCCTACGAGCAGTACTTC. Residues: CASGLVPTVSVRRFSYEQYF.

This chain links TRBV4-1 with TRBJ2-3; maybe TRBD2 (6 bases). This CDR3 has 16 residues. The V gene lost 5 bases and the J gene lost 1 base, with 16 bases spanning the gap. Looked up from germline, CDR1 is MGHRA and CDR2 is YSYEKL. The CDR3 sequence: CASSYYSASGTDTQYF. The DNA for the CDR3 is TGCGCCAGCAGCTACTATTCGGCTAGCGGCACAGATACGCAGTATTTT.

The V call is TRBV7-9, the J call TRBJ2-6; a weak D match, TRBD1 (5 bases). CDR1 is SEHNR, CDR2 FQNEAQ, per germline (reference sequence). Trimming took 5 bases from V and 0 from J, leaving 20 bases between them. The CDR3 covers 19 residues. The CDR3 DNA follows: TGTGCCAGCAGCCGTTGGACACGGCCACATCTCTCTGGGGCCAACGTCCTGACTTTC. It encodes CASSRWTRPHLSGANVLTF.

The chain links TRBV5-1 to TRBJ2-7; TRBD2 matches at 7 bases. V lost 4 bases and J lost 5; bases outside the gene matches: 9. The CDR3 is 14 amino acids. Germline V gene lookup returns CDR1 SGHRS and CDR2 YFSETQ. For the CDR3, the DNA is TGCGCCAGCAGCGGGCGGGGGACGGTACACGAGCAGTACTTC. Its protein is CASSGRGTVHEQYF.

V usage is TRBV5-1 and J usage is TRBJ2-7; D is unresolved. The V end lost 3 bases, the J end lost 1 base, and 5 bases lay between the germline ends. The CDR3 has 12 amino acids. CDR1 is SGHRS and CDR2 is YFSETQ in the germline V gene. The DNA of the CDR3 is TGCGCCAGCAGCTACGGGTCCTACGAGCAGTACTTC. Amino acid sequence: CASSYGSYEQYF.

The rearrangement joins TRBV12-5 to TRBJ2-1, with 10 nucleotides matching TRBD2. The CDR3 has 15 amino acids. Losses at the gene ends were 3 bases for V and 7 bases for J; bases not matched to a gene: 6. CDR1 and CDR2 (germline): LGHNT, FRNRAP. Here the CDR3 reads CASGLGTSVGNEQFF. DNA of the CDR3: TGTGCTAGTGGTTTAGGGACTAGCGTGGGGAATGAGCAGTTCTTC.

This chain uses TRBV10-1 with TRBJ2-1; 8 bases match TRBD2. V gave up 5 bases and J gave up 4 bases; unmatched junction bases: 4. The CDR3 consists of 14 residues. From germline, CDR1 is WNHNN and CDR2 SYGVQD (reference sequence). The CDR3: CASSSGSAYNEQFF. CDR3 nucleotides: TGCGCCAGCAGTAGCGGGAGTGCGTACAATGAGCAGTTCTTC.

V gene TRBV7-8 combines with J gene TRBJ2-1; 9 bases line up with TRBD1. Germline V CDR1 and CDR2: SGHVS, FQNEAQ. The CDR3 length is 17 residues. V trimming: 4 bases; J trimming: 3 bases; junction bases outside the gene matches: 10. The CDR3 DNA follows: TGTGCCAGCAGCTCCCCCCGGACAGGGGTGAACTACAATGAGCAGTTCTTC. Its translation: CASSSPRTGVNYNEQFF.

The genes are TRBV7-9 and TRBJ1-1; tentative D call: TRBD1 (5 bases). In germline, CDR1 is SEHNR, CDR2 FQNEAQ (reference sequence). Trimming took 5 bases from V and 1 from J, leaving 14 bases between them. The CDR3 spans 15 residues. The CDR3 nucleotides are TGTGCCAGCAGCCAGAGCAGGGATGGGAACACTGAAGCTTTCTTT. As protein: CASSQSRDGNTEAFF.

The rearrangement links TRBV19 to TRBJ2-1, with TRBD2 matching 8 bases. V lost 6 bases and J lost 8; bases outside the gene matches: 12. Per germline, CDR1 LNHDA and CDR2 SQIVND (reference sequence). This CDR3 contains 15 residues. The chain's CDR3 is CASRGSGGPRDEQFF. In DNA, the CDR3 is TGTGCCAGTAGGGGTTCGGGAGGGCCTAGGGATGAGCAGTTCTTC. The whole variable domain, filled in from reference TRBV19 and TRBJ2-1, reads DGGITQSPKYLFRKEGQNVTLSCEQNLNHDAMYWYRQDPGQGLRLIYYSQIVNDFQKGDIAEGYSVSREKKESFPLTVTSAQKNPTAFYLCASRGSGGPRDEQFFGPGTRLTVL.

This clone was found a few times. The chain uses TRBV5-1 and TRBJ2-7; tentative D call: TRBD2 (6 bases). V shed 0 bases and J shed 1 base, with 8 bases lying between them. Germline lookup yields CDR1 SGHRS and CDR2 YFSETQ. This CDR3 is 14 amino acids long. CDR3 DNA sequence: TGCGCCAGCAGCTTGGGTCGGGAGTCCTACGAGCAGTACTTC. It yields the protein CASSLGRESYEQYF.

V and J are TRBV5-1 and TRBJ1-5; D is undetermined. Germline V gives CDR1 SGHRS, CDR2 YFSETQ. Between the trimmed V and J ends, which lost 4 bases and 0 bases, there was a span of 8 bases. The CDR3 is 14 residues long. CDR3 region: CASSQDSSNQPQHF. For the CDR3, the DNA is TGCGCCAGCAGCCAAGATAGTAGCAATCAGCCCCAGCATTTT.

The genes are TRBV10-3 and TRBJ1-6; no firm D call. Trimming took off 11 bases at V and 7 bases at J, with 21 bases between the two ends. The germline V gene encodes CDR1 ENHRY and CDR2 SYGVKD. This CDR3 has 15 amino acids. This CDR3 is CAAKQRAMNNSPLHF. As DNA, the CDR3 is TGTGCCGCGAAACAGCGGGCCATGAACAATTCACCCCTCCACTTT.

The chain links TRBV10-3 to TRBJ2-5, with D possibly TRBD2 on 5 matching bases. The CDR3 sequence is 12 residues long. Germline CDR1 is ENHRY and CDR2 is SYGVKD. V gave up 3 bases and J gave up 4 bases, with 6 bases separating them. CDR3 region: CAISELGETQYF. The CDR3 region has the DNA TGTGCCATCAGTGAACTAGGAGAGACCCAGTACTTC.

This CDR3 is CASSHGLAGGPGGTNTQYF. The CDR3 coding sequence is TGTGCCAGCAGCCACGGACTAGCGGGAGGGCCTGGGGGGACGAATACGCAGTATTTT. The chain employs TRBV11-2 and TRBJ2-3, with 15 positions matching TRBD2. V was pared by 5 bases and J by 7 bases, with 16 bases of the junction left unmatched. CDR1 and CDR2 (germline): SGHAT, FQNNGV. CDR3 length: 19 amino acids.

Comments on this clone: Because the CDR3's place on the DNA is in doubt, the DNA is left out and the CDR3 is given as listed by TCRdb. The rearrangement joins TRBV12-1 to TRBJ1-6. TRBV12-1 is a pseudogene segment. The CDR3 spans 13 residues, counting both ends. CDR3 amino acids: CASSFATGSPLHF.

The chain uses TRBV2 and TRBJ1-1, with D unclear. CDR3 length equals 13 residues. CDR1 SNHLY and CDR2 FYNNEI come from the germline V gene. V was pared by 8 bases and J by 0 bases, with 10 bases between. In nucleotides, the CDR3 is TGTGCCAGCCCCAGAAACATGAACACTGAAGCTTTCTTT. This codes for CASPRNMNTEAFF.

J is TRBJ1-1 and V is TRBV12-3 or TRBV12-4, with D unclear. V dropped 1 base and J dropped 3 bases, with 6 bases sitting between them. This CDR3 spans 13 amino acids. The CDR3 reads CASSLGGDTEAFF. The CDR3 DNA is TGTGCCAGCAGTTTAGGCGGGGACACTGAAGCTTTCTTT.